This TCR beta chain came from a study of human T cells and chemical hapten exposure. In the study overall: TCR yield per sample varied, mainly due to pooled library volumes.

Total RNA came from unfractionated whole blood. From germline, CDR1 is SEHNR and CDR2 FQNEAQ (reference sequence). This CDR3 is built from 19 residues. Trimming took 5 bases from V and 4 from J, leaving 29 bases between them. This clonotype was picked up many times. Its antigen is currently unknown. The library tagged each cDNA molecule with unique molecular identifiers. Per the study methods: Counting gave a median of about 89,000 TCRs per sample, with values ranging from 23,224 to 690,600. MiXCR, run by TCRdb on the reads, gives a single entry per CDR3 protein. It is TCRdb's table, rather than the study itself, that gives the V and J calls and clone size. The sample contains about 120,000 distinct CDR3 sequences, approximately 9.3% of which appear only once. Whole-study results and caveats: After DPC sensitization, TCRs above 1 in 1000 frequency showed no change.

Sequencing was done on a sample of whole blood. The rearrangement joins TRBV7-9 to TRBJ1-1; D perhaps matches TRBD1 (5 bases). The receptor's source is a human donor in good health. Some clones in this sample may be carry-over from other donors' samples. In nucleotides, the CDR3 is TGTGCCAGCAGCCCTAAGAGGGGAAGGGGCCCCCGGGACGGCACTGAAGCTTTCTTT. It encodes CASSPKRGRGPRDGTEAFF.